This T cell receptor (beta chain) came from a study of PD-1 blockade in classical Hodgkin lymphoma. On the study more broadly: On a schedule of every 2 weeks, patients received nivolumab 3 mg/kg intravenously.

Notes on the study in general: Factors driving the repertoire differences, possibly disease activity or prior therapy, remain undefined. Those starting nivolumab under 1 year post-ASCT were excluded. According to reports, newly diagnosed patients had lower baseline TCR diversity than healthy donors, and relapsed/refractory patients had lower baseline TCR diversity still.

Clones were sequenced by immunoSEQ multiplex PCR, and TCRdb holds only the in-frame ones, with some missing. The sample holds 25,000 to 35,000 clones, approximately 85% seen once. Regarding time point: cycle 4 day 1 (C4D1), after about 6 weeks of nivolumab. The patients all showed relapse after autologous stem cell transplantation, while their brentuximab vedotin exposure varied. Out of thawed PBMCs, magnetic negative selection purified CD4+ T cells. For this clone: The antigen is unknown.

The material sequenced was CD4+ T cells from blood, taken before the fourth cycle of nivolumab. This TCR was sampled from a human donor with classical Hodgkin lymphoma.

The CDR3 is CASSSREIHSAGAEAFF. The CDR3 nucleotides read TGCGCCAGCAGCTCCCGTGAGATACATTCAGCGGGGGCTGAAGCTTTCTTT. This chain links TRBV5-1 with TRBJ1-1; D perhaps matches TRBD1 (5 bases). This CDR3 has 17 residues. The germline CDR1 and CDR2 sequences are SGHRS and YFSETQ. V lost 3 bases, J lost 6 bases, and 24 bases lay in between.